This T cell receptor beta chain is drawn from a study of blood T cell repertoires in COVID-19. Germline CDR1 ENHRY, CDR2 SYGVKD. The CDR3 is 15 residues long. V gave up 2 bases and J gave up 0 bases; unmatched junction bases: 0. In the original analysis: Reference gene primer amplification yielded estimated nucleated cell counts. Clones were sequenced by immunoSEQ multiplex PCR, and TCRdb holds only the in-frame ones, with some missing. V and J calls and clone size are as listed in that table; D and trimming were resolved from the DNA. Here the sample spans 180,000 or so clones, roughly nine tenths being singletons.

The sequence derives from a middle-aged woman with acute COVID-19. The sample was PBMCs or T cells enriched from blood (not recorded which). The chain is built from TRBV10-3 and TRBJ2-1, with 8 bases lining up with TRBD2. The CDR3 spells CAISESGSSYNEQFF. CDR3 bases: TGTGCCATCAGTGAGAGCGGGAGCTCCTACAATGAGCAGTTCTTC.